The 13 T cell receptor beta chains given below trace back to one sample, sequenced in a study of shared T cell receptors in the human thymus. Assay used: immunoSEQ multiplex PCR; TCRdb lists only in-frame clones, some missing. The table has hundreds of thousands of clones, over 75% seen once. The data also belong to a second study, concerning human thymus T cells.

Sequencing was carried out using thymocytes. These receptors were collected from a boy less than two years old with a congenital heart defect.

The chain uses TRBV7-7 and TRBJ2-7; possibly TRBD1 for D (6 bases). The CDR3 covers 15 residues. Germline V gives CDR1 SSHAT, CDR2 FNYEAQ (reference sequence). Deletions cut 1 base from V and 5 bases from J, with 15 bases between. This chain's CDR3 is CASSLGPTGIDEQYF. CDR3 DNA sequence: TGTGCCAGCAGCTTAGGACCCACAGGGATCGACGAGCAGTACTTC.

The chain is built from TRBV5-5 and TRBJ1-4; no reliable D call. The V gene lost 4 bases and the J gene lost 4 bases, with 11 bases spanning the gap. Per the germline V gene, CDR1 is SGHKS and CDR2 is YYEKEE (reference sequence). The CDR3 runs 14 residues. The CDR3 DNA sequence: TGTGCCAGCAGCCTCCAGACTTTTAATGAAAAACTGTTTTTT. Residues: CASSLQTFNEKLFF.

This chain connects TRBV7-6 to TRBJ1-3; D might be TRBD1 (6 bases). V lost 1 base to trimming and J lost 0 bases, with 16 bases between them. From germline, CDR1 is SGHVS and CDR2 FNYEAQ. This CDR3 has 18 amino acids. The CDR3 reads CASSLGERGHPSGNTIYF. The CDR3 bases are TGTGCCAGCAGCTTAGGTGAACGGGGACACCCCTCTGGAAACACCATATATTTT.

This chain joins TRBV7-9 and TRBJ2-5; D may be TRBD1 (5 bases). This CDR3 spans 14 amino acids. Trimming took off 7 bases at V and 3 bases at J, with 15 bases between the two ends. Germline CDR1 is SEHNR and CDR2 is FQNEAQ (reference sequence). The CDR3 loop is CASTYGPGKETQYF. DNA for the CDR3: TGTGCCAGCACCTATGGACCAGGGAAAGAGACCCAGTACTTC. The full variable domain, rest sourced from reference TRBV7-9 and TRBJ2-5, is DTGVSQNPRHKITKRGQNVTFRCDPISEHNRLYWYRQTLGQGPEFLTYFQNEAQLEKSRLLSDRFSAERPKGSFSTLEIQRTEQGDSAMYLCASTYGPGKETQYFGPGTRLLVL.

The chain joins TRBV27 to TRBJ2-7; D is uncertain. Looked up from germline, CDR1 is MNHEY and CDR2 is SMNVEV (reference sequence). With 8 bases removed from V and 2 bases from J, the gap between germline ends came to 16 bases. The CDR3 has 14 residues. As DNA, the CDR3 is TGTGCCAGCTCGACATCTGATCCGCCCTACGAGCAGTACTTC. Translating gives CASSTSDPPYEQYF.

The chain combines TRBV19 with TRBJ1-5; 9 nucleotides align to TRBD1. Germline values: CDR1 LNHDA, CDR2 SQIVND (reference sequence). The CDR3 is 18 amino acids. Losses at the gene ends were 0 bases for V and 4 bases for J; bases not matched to a gene: 10. The CDR3 region is CASSIDDGGTGRNQPQHF. The CDR3 DNA is TGTGCCAGTAGTATAGATGATGGGGGGACAGGGAGAAATCAGCCCCAGCATTTT.

This chain uses TRBV5-1 with TRBJ2-2, with 8 bases matching TRBD1. The CDR3 length is 17 residues. Losses at the gene ends were 4 bases for V and 0 bases for J; bases not matched to a gene: 8. Germline CDR1 SGHRS, CDR2 YFSETQ. This CDR3 reads CASSSDRGLTNTGELFF. The DNA for the CDR3 is TGCGCCAGCAGCAGCGACAGGGGTTTGACGAACACCGGGGAGCTGTTTTTT.

The chain links TRBV7-6 to TRBJ2-7; 8 nucleotides align to TRBD1. With 4 bases clipped from V and 4 bases from J, the junction kept 9 bases outside the gene matches. Germline V gene data show CDR1 as SGHVS and CDR2 as FNYEAQ. The CDR3 length is 15 residues. The CDR3 reads CASSSTDRDPYEQYF. The CDR3 nucleotides read TGTGCCAGCAGCTCCACGGACAGGGATCCGTACGAGCAGTACTTC.

J is TRBJ2-5 and V is TRBV5-1, with D possibly matching TRBD2 (6 bases). The CDR3 is 12 amino acids. Trimming pared 6 bases from V and 5 bases from J, leaving 11 bases between. The germline gives CDR1 SGHRS, CDR2 YFSETQ. The chain's CDR3 is CASKDRGETQYF. The CDR3 nucleotides are TGCGCCAGCAAAGACCGGGGGGAGACCCAGTACTTC.

The chain employs TRBV7-2 and TRBJ1-2, with 7 bases lining up with TRBD1. This CDR3 region has 14 residues. The V and J ends lost 11 bases and 4 bases, in that order; junction bases with no gene match: 13. Germline V gives CDR1 SGHTA, CDR2 FQGNSA. DNA for the CDR3: TGTGCCTGCCACCCGAACAGGGGAACCTATGGCTACACCTTC. It encodes CACHPNRGTYGYTF.

This clone was seen a few times. The chain combines TRBV19 with TRBJ2-2; tentative D call: TRBD2 (7 bases). The CDR3 loop spans 15 amino acids. Deletions cut 9 bases from V and 3 bases from J, with 17 bases between. The V gene's germline CDR1 is LNHDA and CDR2 SQIVND (reference sequence). The CDR3 region has the DNA TGTGCCAGCATGGGAGGGGGTCTGTACACCGGGGAGCTGTTTTTT. Protein sequence: CASMGGGLYTGELFF.

The V and J genes are TRBV4-1 and TRBJ1-2, with 7 positions matching TRBD1. The germline gives CDR1 MGHRA, CDR2 YSYEKL. The CDR3 totals 17 residues. V lost 4 bases, J lost 3 bases, and 14 bases stayed unmatched. The CDR3 reads CASSPTGALVGYYGYTF. CDR3 nucleotides: TGCGCCAGCAGCCCCACAGGGGCGCTAGTGGGATACTATGGCTACACCTTC.

The chain joins TRBV10-2 to TRBJ2-1, with a possible D match to TRBD2 (7 bases). The CDR3 loop spans 17 amino acids. V was cut by 0 bases and J by 0 bases, with 12 bases left in between. Germline V gene data show CDR1 as WSHSY and CDR2 as SAAADI. CDR3 protein: CASSESGGASSYNEQFF. The CDR3, as DNA: TGCGCCAGCAGTGAGTCGGGGGGGGCTAGCTCCTACAATGAGCAGTTCTTC.